The present entry profiles one TCR beta chain with its context. The antigen remains unidentified. Germline lookup yields CDR1 SGHTA and CDR2 FQGNSA. The length of the CDR3 is 13 residues. The data derive from a study of CXCR3-negative and CXCR3-positive naive CD8 T cells. Study results and caveats: Hydrophobicity of TRB CDR3s was greater in CXCR3-positive naive cells than in CXCR3-negative naive cells. Memory CD8+ cells had much lower diversity, and both naive subsets had comparably high diversity.

It was by 5' RACE with UMI labels that the TRB cDNA libraries were prepared. TCRdb re-called the 5' RACE reads and catalogs CDR3 proteins one per entry, DNA excluded. The sample table sets out tens of thousands of distinct CDR3 sequences. CD45RO-CCR7+CD27+CD95- marked naive CD8+ T cells. What was sequenced was naive CXCR3+ CD8+ T cells from blood. Subset denoted: CD45RO-CCR7+CD27+CD95- naive CD8+ T cells expressing CXCR3 (TNR3+). This TCR was sampled from a human donor in good health. Some clones in this sample may be carry-over from other donors' samples. The J gene is TRBJ2-5, the V gene TRBV7-2. The CDR3 protein is CASSLLGQETQYF.